This T cell receptor beta chain came from a study of early T cells in non-severe SARS-CoV-2 infection. Across the whole study: Sequencing of unsorted whole blood was done on bulk RNA, leaving chains unpaired.

Trimming left V 7 bases short and J 4 bases short, with 11 bases between. The length of the CDR3 is 13 residues. Unique molecular identifiers were affixed to single, distinct cDNA molecules. Each CDR3 protein gets one entry after TCRdb re-called the 5' RACE reads with MiXCR. This sample carries about 52,000 distinct CDR3 sequences, about 10% of them seen once, and the ten largest clones take less than 15%. This clonotype was detected only a few times. Its antigen is not known. Study findings and constraints: Clonotype matching in VDJdb favored anti-spike CD8 responses and did not capture private and CD4 specificities.

The chain recombines TRBV12-3 or TRBV12-4 with TRBJ1-5; D is possibly TRBD1 (5 bases). The specimen was whole blood. The sequence was collected from an adult who was a healthcare worker with PCR-confirmed SARS-CoV-2 infection or an uninfected control (not recorded which). In DNA form, the CDR3 reads TGTGCCAGCACCCTCAAGGGGAATCAGCCCCAGCATTTT. Amino acid sequence: CASTLKGNQPQHF.